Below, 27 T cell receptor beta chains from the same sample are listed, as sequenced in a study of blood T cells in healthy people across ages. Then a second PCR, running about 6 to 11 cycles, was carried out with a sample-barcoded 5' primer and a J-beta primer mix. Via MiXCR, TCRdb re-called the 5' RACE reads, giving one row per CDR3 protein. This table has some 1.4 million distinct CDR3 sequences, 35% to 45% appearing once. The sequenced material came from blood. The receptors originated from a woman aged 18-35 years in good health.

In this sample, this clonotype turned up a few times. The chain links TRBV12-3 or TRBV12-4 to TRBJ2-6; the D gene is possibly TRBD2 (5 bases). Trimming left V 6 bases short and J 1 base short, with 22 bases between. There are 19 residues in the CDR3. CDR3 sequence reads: CASSPALAGPLSGANVLTF. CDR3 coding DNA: TGTGCCAGCAGCCCCGCCCTAGCAGGCCCTCTTTCTGGGGCCAACGTCCTGACTTTC.

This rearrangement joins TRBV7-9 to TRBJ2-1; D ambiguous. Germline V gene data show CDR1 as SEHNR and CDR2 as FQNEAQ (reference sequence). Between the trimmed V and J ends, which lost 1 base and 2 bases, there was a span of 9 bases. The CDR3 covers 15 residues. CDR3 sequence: CASSLGSQAYNEQFF. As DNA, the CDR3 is TGTGCCAGCAGCTTAGGCAGTCAAGCCTACAATGAGCAGTTCTTC.

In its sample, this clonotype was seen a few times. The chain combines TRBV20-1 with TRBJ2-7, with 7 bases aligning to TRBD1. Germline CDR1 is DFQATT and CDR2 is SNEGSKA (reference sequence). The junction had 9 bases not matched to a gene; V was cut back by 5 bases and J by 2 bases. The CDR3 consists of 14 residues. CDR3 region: CSASEGASAYEQYF. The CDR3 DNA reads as TGCAGTGCTTCCGAGGGGGCGTCCGCCTACGAGCAGTACTTC.

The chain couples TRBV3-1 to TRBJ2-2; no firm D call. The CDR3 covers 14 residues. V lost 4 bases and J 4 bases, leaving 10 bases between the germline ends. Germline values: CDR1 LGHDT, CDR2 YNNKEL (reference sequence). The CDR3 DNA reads TGTGCCAGCAGCCCGAAGACACTCACCGGGGAGCTGTTTTTT. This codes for CASSPKTLTGELFF.

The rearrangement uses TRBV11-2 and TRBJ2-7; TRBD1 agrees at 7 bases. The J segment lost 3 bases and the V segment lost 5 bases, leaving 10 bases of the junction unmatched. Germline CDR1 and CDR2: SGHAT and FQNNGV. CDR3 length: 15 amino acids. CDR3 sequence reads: CASSVYRGEGYEQYF. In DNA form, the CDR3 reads TGTGCCAGCAGCGTCTACAGGGGTGAGGGCTACGAGCAGTACTTC.

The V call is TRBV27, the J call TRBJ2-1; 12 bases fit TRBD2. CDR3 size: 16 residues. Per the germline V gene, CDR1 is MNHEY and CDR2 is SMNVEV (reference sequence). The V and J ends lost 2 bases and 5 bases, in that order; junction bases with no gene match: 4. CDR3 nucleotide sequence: TGTGCCAGCAGTTTACTCGGACTAGCGGGGCACAATGAGCAGTTCTTC. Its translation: CASSLLGLAGHNEQFF.

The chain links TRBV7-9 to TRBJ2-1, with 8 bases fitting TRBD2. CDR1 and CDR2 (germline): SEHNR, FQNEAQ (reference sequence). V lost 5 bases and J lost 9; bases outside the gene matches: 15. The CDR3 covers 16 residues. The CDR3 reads CASSLREREFRIEQFF. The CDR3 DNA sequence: TGTGCCAGCAGCCTACGGGAGCGGGAGTTCCGTATTGAGCAGTTCTTC.

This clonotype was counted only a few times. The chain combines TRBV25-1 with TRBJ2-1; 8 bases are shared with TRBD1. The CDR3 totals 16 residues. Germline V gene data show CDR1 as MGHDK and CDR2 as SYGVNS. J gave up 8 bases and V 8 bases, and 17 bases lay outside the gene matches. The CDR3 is CASVSDLRDRRDEQFF. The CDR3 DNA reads TGTGCCAGCGTCTCCGATCTCCGGGACAGGCGGGATGAGCAGTTCTTC.

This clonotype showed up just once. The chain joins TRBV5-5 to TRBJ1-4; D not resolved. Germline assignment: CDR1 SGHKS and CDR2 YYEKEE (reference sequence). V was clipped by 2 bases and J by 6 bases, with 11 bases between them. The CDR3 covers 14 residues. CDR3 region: CASSFGTKDEKLFF. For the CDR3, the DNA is TGTGCCAGCAGCTTCGGTACGAAGGATGAAAAACTGTTTTTT.

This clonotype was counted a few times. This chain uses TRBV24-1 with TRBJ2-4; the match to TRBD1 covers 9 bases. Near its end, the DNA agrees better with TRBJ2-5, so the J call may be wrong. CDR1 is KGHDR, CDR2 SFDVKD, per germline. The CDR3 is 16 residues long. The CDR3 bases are TGTGCCACCAGTGACACGGGCACAGGGGGCGGCGAGACCCAGTACTTC. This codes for CATSDTGTGGGETQYF.

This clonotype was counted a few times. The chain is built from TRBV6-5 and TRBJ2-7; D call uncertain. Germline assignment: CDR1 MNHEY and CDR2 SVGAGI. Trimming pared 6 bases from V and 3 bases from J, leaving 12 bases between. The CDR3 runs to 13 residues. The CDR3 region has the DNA TGTGCCAGCAGCTCCTCGGCCCACTACGAGCAGTACTTC. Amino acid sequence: CASSSSAHYEQYF.

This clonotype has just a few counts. The CDR3 coding sequence is TGTGCCAGCAGTTACTCGAGCACAAATGGATACGAGCAGTACTTC. Translated: CASSYSSTNGYEQYF. The chain has TRBV6-5 and TRBJ2-7; D is unresolved. Trimming removed 0 bases from V and 4 bases from J, with 13 bases in between. This CDR3 is built from 15 residues. CDR1 and CDR2 (germline): MNHEY, SVGAGI.

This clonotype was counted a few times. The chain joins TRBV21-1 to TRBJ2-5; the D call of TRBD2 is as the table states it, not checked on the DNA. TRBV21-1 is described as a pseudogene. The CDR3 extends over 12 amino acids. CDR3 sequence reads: CASSRARWEQYF. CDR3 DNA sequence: TGTGCCAGCAGCCGAGCCAGGTGGGAGCAGTACTTC.

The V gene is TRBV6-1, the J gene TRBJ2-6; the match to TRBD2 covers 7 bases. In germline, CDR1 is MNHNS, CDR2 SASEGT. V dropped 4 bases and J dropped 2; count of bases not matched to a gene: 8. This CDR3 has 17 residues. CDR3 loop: CASSARGGITGANVLTF. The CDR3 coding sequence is TGTGCCAGCAGTGCCCGGGGAGGGATAACTGGGGCCAACGTCCTGACTTTC.

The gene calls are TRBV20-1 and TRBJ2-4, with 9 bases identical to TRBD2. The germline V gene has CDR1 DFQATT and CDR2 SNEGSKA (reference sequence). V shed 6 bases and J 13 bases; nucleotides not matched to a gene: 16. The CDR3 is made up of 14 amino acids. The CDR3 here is CSAATSGTSNEQYF. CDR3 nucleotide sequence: TGCAGTGCCGCGACTAGCGGAACCTCCAATGAGCAGTACTTC.

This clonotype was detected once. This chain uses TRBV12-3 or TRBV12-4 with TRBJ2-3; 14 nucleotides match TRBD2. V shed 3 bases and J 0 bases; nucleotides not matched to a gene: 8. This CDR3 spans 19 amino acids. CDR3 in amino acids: CASSFRTSGRRGSTDTQYF. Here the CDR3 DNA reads TGTGCCAGCAGTTTTAGGACTAGCGGGAGGAGGGGTAGCACAGATACGCAGTATTTT.

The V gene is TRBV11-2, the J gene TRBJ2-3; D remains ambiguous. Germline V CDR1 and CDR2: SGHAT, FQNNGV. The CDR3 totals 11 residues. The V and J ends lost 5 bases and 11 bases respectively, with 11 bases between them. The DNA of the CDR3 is TGTGCCAGCAGCCATGACCTGGGGCAGTATTTT. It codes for CASSHDLGQYF.

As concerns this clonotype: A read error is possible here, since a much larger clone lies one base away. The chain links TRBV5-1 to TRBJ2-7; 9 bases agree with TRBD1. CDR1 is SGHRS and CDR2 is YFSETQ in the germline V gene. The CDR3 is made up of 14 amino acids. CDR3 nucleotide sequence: TGCGCCAGCGGCTTGGACAGGGGAAAGGACGAGCAGTACTTC. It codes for CASGLDRGKDEQYF.

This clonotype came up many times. CDR3 residues: CASSPGTSGGYEQYF. CDR3 bases: TGTGCCAGCAGCCCCGGGACTAGCGGGGGCTACGAGCAGTACTTC. This chain joins TRBV9 and TRBJ2-7; 14 bases agree with TRBD2. Germline V gene data show CDR1 as SGDLS and CDR2 as YYNGEE. The junction had 3 bases not matched to a gene; V was cut back by 4 bases and J by 3 bases. CDR3 length: 15 amino acids.

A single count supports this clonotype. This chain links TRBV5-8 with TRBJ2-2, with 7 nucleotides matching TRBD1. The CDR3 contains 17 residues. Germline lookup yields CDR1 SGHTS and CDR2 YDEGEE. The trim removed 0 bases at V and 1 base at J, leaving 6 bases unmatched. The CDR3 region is CASSLEATGMNTGELFF. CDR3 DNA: TGTGCCAGCAGCTTGGAGGCGACAGGGATGAACACCGGGGAGCTGTTTTTT.

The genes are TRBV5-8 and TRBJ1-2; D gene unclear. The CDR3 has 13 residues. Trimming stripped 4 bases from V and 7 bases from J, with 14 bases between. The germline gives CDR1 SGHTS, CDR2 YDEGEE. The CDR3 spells CASSLAERGGYTF. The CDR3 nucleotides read TGTGCCAGCAGCCTGGCCGAAAGAGGTGGCTACACCTTC.

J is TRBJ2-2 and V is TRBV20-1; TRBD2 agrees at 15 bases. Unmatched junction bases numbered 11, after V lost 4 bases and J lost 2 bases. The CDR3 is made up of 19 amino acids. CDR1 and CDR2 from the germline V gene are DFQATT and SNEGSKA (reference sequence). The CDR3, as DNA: TGCAGTGCTACCGGCTATAGGACTAGCGGGGGGGCAAACACCGGGGAGCTGTTTTTT. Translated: CSATGYRTSGGANTGELFF.

This CDR3 is CASSQAGAWEQYF. The CDR3 nucleotides are TGCGCCAGCAGCCAAGCGGGGGCTTGGGAGCAGTACTTC. The chain recombines TRBV4-1 with TRBJ2-5; TRBD1 or TRBD2 may be the D gene (6 bases each). The CDR3 is 13 amino acids. Trimming removed 1 base at V and 11 bases at J, with 14 bases between. Germline-derived CDR1 and CDR2 are MGHRA and YSYEKL.

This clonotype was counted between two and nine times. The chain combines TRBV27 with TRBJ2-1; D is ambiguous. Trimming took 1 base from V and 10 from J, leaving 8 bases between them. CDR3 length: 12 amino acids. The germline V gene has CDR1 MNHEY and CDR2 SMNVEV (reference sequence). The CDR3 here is CASSLFSGEQFF. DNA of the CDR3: TGTGCCAGCAGTTTATTTTCCGGGGAGCAGTTCTTC.

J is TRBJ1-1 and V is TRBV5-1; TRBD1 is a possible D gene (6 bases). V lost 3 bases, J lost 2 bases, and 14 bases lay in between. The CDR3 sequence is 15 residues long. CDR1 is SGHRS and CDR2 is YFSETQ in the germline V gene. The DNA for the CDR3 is TGCGCCAGCAGCTCTGTCGGGACACTAAACACTGAAGCTTTCTTT. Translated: CASSSVGTLNTEAFF.

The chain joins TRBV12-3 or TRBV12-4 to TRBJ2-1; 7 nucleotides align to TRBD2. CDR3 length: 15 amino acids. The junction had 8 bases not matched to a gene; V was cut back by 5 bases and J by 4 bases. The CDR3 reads CASSREGLTYNEQFF. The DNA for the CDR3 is TGTGCCAGCAGTAGGGAGGGACTAACTTACAATGAGCAGTTCTTC.

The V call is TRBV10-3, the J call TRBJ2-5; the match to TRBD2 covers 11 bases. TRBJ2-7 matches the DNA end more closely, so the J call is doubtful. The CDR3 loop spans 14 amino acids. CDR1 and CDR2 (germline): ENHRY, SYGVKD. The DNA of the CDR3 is TGTGCCACTAGACTAGCGGGAACAGGGTCCGAGCAGTACTTC. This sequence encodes CATRLAGTGSEQYF.